These 10 T cell receptor beta chains originate from one sample sequenced in a study of blood T cell repertoires in COVID-19. Some clones are missing from TCRdb's copy, which holds only in-frame ones; the method was immunoSEQ multiplex PCR. Seen here are around 230,000 clones, approximately 88% observed once, and the top ten hold under 13%. Sequenced sample: PBMCs or T cells enriched from blood (not recorded which). Receptors were obtained from a man between 18 and 35 years old with acute COVID-19.

The rearrangement uses TRBV4-3 and TRBJ1-5; 11 bases are shared with TRBD1. Germline loops: CDR1 LGHNA, CDR2 YSLEER. Trimming removed 3 bases from V and 9 bases from J; junction bases left unmatched: 7. This CDR3 is 15 amino acids long. The CDR3 DNA follows: TGCGCCAGCAGCCAGGATAGGACAGGGGGCCTGCCCCAGCATTTT. This encodes CASSQDRTGGLPQHF.

V and J are TRBV19 and TRBJ2-7; TRBD2 matches at 9 bases. The ends lost 4 bases at V and 1 base at J; junction bases unmatched: 2. CDR1 LNHDA and CDR2 SQIVND come from the germline V gene (reference sequence). There are 14 residues in the CDR3. CDR3 in amino acids: CASSTSGESYEQYF. The CDR3 DNA is TGTGCCAGTAGTACTAGCGGGGAATCCTACGAGCAGTACTTC.

The chain is built from TRBV5-1 and TRBJ1-2; 8 bases agree with TRBD1. The germline V gene has CDR1 SGHRS and CDR2 YFSETQ. The CDR3 has 13 amino acids. Trimming removed 6 bases from V and 5 bases from J; junction bases left unmatched: 6. This chain's CDR3 is CASNIQGGYGYTF. The CDR3 DNA reads TGCGCCAGCAACATACAGGGGGGTTATGGCTACACCTTC.

This sequence joins TRBV12-3 or TRBV12-4 and TRBJ2-2; D gene uncertain. The CDR3 runs 12 residues. V was pared by 6 bases and J by 1 base, with 3 bases between. The CDR3 loop reads CASRLNTGELFF. CDR3 DNA sequence: TGTGCCAGCAGACTGAACACCGGGGAGCTGTTTTTT.

The gene calls are TRBV5-1 and TRBJ2-3, with D perhaps TRBD1 (7 bases). Germline V gene sequence: CDR1 SGHRS, CDR2 YFSETQ. The CDR3 is 15 amino acids. The V and J ends lost 2 bases and 6 bases respectively, with 16 bases between them. The CDR3 sequence is CASSLRQGGDDTQYF. CDR3 in DNA: TGCGCCAGCAGCTTACGACAGGGAGGTGACGATACGCAGTATTTT.

The rearrangement links TRBV10-3 to TRBJ1-2; 7 bases line up with TRBD1. This CDR3 has 13 amino acids. CDR1 and CDR2 from the germline V gene are ENHRY and SYGVKD. As DNA, the CDR3 is TGTGCAGCTGAGACAGGGAGGTTGGGTGGCTACACCTTC. This gives the protein CAAETGRLGGYTF.

CDR3 DNA sequence: TGTGCCAGCAGTTTGCTCCGGAATTCACCCCTCCACTTT. Translation gives CASSLLRNSPLHF. This chain links TRBV28 with TRBJ1-6; D is unresolved. This CDR3 region has 13 residues. V lost 3 bases and J 7 bases, leaving 7 bases between the germline ends. Germline V CDR1 and CDR2: MDHEN, SYDVKM.

This clone was seen once. This chain uses TRBV18 with TRBJ1-6; no clear D. This CDR3 contains 15 residues. Germline V lookup: CDR1 KGHSH, CDR2 LQKENI. The germline V and J ends were trimmed by 2 bases and 6 bases, with 11 bases remaining between them. In DNA, the CDR3 is TGTGCCAGCTCACCAGAGATACCCCCTAATTCACCCCTCCACTTT. This translates into CASSPEIPPNSPLHF. Combining the CDR3 with reference TRBV18 and TRBJ1-6 gives the whole variable domain NAGVMQNPRHLVRRRGQEARLRCSPMKGHSHVYWYRQLPEEGLKFMVYLQKENIIDESGMPKERFSAEFPKEGPSILRIQQVVRGDSAAYFCASSPEIPPNSPLHFGNGTRLTVT.

This clone was found once. The CDR3 protein is CASTAREGTEAFF. The CDR3 nucleotides are TGTGCCAGCACCGCAAGGGAGGGCACTGAAGCTTTCTTT. The V and J genes are TRBV7-9 and TRBJ1-1; no clear D. The CDR3 totals 13 residues. The germline V gene encodes CDR1 SEHNR and CDR2 FQNEAQ (reference sequence). V was pared by 7 bases and J by 4 bases, with 13 bases between.

The chain is built from TRBV6-1 and TRBJ1-2; a weak D match, TRBD1 (5 bases). This CDR3 has 14 residues. V dropped 1 base and J dropped 8 bases, with 14 bases sitting between them. Germline values: CDR1 MNHNS, CDR2 SASEGT. Here the CDR3 reads CASSEEAGGYGYTF. As DNA, the CDR3 is TGTGCCAGCAGTGAAGAGGCTGGGGGGTACGGCTACACCTTC.